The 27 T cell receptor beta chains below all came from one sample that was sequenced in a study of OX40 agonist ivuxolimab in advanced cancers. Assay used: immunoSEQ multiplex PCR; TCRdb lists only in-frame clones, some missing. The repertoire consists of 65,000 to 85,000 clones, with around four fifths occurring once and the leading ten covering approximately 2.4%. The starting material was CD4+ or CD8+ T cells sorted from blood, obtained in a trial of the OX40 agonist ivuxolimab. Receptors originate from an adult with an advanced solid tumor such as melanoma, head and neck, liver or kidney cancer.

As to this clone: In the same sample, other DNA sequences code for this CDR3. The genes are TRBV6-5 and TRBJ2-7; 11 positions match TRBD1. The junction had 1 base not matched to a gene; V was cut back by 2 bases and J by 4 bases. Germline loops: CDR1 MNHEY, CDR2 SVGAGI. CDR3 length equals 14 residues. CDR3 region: CASSYGQGAYEQYF. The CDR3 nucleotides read TGTGCCAGCAGTTACGGACAGGGGGCTTACGAGCAGTACTTC.

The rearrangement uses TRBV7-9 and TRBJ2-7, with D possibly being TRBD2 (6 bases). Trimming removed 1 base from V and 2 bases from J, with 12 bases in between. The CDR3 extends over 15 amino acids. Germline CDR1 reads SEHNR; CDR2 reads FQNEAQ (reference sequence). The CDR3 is CASSLGGELPYEQYF. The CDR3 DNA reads TGTGCCAGCAGCTTAGGGGGGGAACTTCCCTACGAGCAGTACTTC. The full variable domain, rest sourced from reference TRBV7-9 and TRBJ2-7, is DTGVSQNPRHKITKRGQNVTFRCDPISEHNRLYWYRQTLGQGPEFLTYFQNEAQLEKSRLLSDRFSAERPKGSFSTLEIQRTEQGDSAMYLCASSLGGELPYEQYFGPGTRLTVT.

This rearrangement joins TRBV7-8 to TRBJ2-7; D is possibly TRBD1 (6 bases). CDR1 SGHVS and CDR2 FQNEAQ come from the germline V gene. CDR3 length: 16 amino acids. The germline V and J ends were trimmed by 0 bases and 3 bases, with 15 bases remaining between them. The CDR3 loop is CASSLALLGGFYEQYF. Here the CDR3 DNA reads TGTGCCAGCAGCTTAGCATTATTAGGGGGATTCTACGAGCAGTACTTC.

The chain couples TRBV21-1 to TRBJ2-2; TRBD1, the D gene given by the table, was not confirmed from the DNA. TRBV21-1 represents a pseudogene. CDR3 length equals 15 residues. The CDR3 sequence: CASSKVDTNTGELFF. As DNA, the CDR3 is TGTGCCAGCAGCAAAGTCGACACGAACACCGGGGAGCTGTTTTTT.

CDR3 region: CSVEDLVRSGNTIYF. The CDR3 nucleotides are TGCAGCGTTGAAGACTTAGTTCGCTCTGGAAACACCATATATTTT. This chain links TRBV29-1 with TRBJ1-3; no clear D gene. The CDR3 has 15 amino acids. V lost 0 bases, J lost 0 bases, and 9 bases lay in between. Germline V CDR1 and CDR2: SQVTM, ANQGSEA.

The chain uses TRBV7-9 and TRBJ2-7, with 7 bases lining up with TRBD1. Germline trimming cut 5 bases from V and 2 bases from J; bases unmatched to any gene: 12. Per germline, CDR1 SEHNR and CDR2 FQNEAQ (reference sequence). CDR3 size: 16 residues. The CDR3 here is CASSREQGVIPYEQYF. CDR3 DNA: TGTGCCAGCAGCCGTGAGCAGGGGGTTATACCCTACGAGCAGTACTTC.

As DNA, the CDR3 is TGTGCCAGCAGGGGGGTCGATGCTGGGGCCAACGTCCTGACTTTC. Amino acids: CASRGVDAGANVLTF. This chain connects TRBV6-1 to TRBJ2-6; D possibly uses TRBD1 or TRBD2 (5 bases each). V dropped 6 bases and J dropped 2 bases, with 11 bases sitting between them. This CDR3 spans 15 amino acids. In germline, CDR1 is MNHNS, CDR2 SASEGT.

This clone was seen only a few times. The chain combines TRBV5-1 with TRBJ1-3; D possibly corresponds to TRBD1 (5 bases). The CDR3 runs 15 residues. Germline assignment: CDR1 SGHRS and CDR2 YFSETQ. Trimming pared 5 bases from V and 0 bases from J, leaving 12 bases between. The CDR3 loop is CASRGDSSSGNTIYF. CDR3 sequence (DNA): TGCGCCAGCAGGGGCGACAGCTCCTCTGGAAACACCATATATTTT. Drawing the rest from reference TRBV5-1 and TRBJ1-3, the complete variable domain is KAGVTQTPRYLIKTRGQQVTLSCSPISGHRSVSWYQQTPGQGLQFLFEYFSETQRNKGNFPGRFSGRQFSNSRSEMNVSTLELGDSALYLCASRGDSSSGNTIYFGEGSWLTVV.

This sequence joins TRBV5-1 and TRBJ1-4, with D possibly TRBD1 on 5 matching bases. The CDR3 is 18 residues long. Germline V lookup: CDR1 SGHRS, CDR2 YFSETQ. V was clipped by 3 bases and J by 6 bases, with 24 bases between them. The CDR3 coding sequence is TGCGCCAGCAGCTCCCGCGGATGGGGGGGGGTTGCGGATGAAAAACTGTTTTTT. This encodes CASSSRGWGGVADEKLFF.

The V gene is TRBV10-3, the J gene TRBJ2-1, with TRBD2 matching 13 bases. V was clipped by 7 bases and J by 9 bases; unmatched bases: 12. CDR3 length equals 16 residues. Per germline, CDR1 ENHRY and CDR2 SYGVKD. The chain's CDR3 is CAITPLTSGRAGEQFF. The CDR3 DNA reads TGTGCCATCACCCCCCTTACTAGCGGGAGGGCCGGTGAGCAGTTCTTC.

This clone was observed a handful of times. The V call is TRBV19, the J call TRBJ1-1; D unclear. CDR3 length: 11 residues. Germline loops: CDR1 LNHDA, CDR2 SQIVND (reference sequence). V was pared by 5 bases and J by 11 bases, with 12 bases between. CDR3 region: CASSGSTGAFF. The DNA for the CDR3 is TGTGCCAGTAGTGGGTCCACCGGGGCTTTCTTT.

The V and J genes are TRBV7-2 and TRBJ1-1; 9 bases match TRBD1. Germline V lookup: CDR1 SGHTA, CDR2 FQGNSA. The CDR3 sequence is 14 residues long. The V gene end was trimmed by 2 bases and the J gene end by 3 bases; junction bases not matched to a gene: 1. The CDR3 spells CASSLRTGDTEAFF. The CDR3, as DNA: TGTGCCAGCAGCTTACGGACAGGGGACACTGAAGCTTTCTTT.

DNA of the CDR3: TGTGCCAGCAGCCCCACGGCGAACACCGGGGAGCTGTTTTTT. Protein product: CASSPTANTGELFF. The gene calls are TRBV9 and TRBJ2-2; no clear D. Germline V gives CDR1 SGDLS, CDR2 YYNGEE. This CDR3 has 14 residues. With 4 bases removed from V and 0 bases from J, the gap between germline ends came to 7 bases.

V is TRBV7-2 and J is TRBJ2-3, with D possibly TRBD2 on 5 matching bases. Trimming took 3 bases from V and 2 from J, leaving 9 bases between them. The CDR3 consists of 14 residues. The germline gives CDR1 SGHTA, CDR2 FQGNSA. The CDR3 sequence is CASSFLAYTDTQYF. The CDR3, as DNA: TGTGCCAGCAGCTTCTTAGCGTACACAGATACGCAGTATTTT.

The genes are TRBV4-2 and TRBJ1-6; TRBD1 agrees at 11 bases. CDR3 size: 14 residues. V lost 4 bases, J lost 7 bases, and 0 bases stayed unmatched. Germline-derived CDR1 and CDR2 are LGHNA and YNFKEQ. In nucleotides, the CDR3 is TGTGCCAGCAGCCGGGACAGGGGGAATTCACCCCTCCACTTT. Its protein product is CASSRDRGNSPLHF.

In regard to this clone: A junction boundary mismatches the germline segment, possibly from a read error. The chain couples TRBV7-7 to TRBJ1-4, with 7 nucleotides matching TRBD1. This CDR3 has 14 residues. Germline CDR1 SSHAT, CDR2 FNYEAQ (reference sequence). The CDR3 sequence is CASSPIRDSEKLFF. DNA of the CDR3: TGTGCTAGCAGCCCAATCCGGGACAGTGAAAAACTGTTTTTT.

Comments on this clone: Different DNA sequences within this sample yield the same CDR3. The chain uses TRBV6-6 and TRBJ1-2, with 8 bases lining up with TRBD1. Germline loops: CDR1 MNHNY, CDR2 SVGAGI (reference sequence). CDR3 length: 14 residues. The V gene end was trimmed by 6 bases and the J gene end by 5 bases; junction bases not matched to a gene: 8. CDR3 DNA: TGTGCCAGCAGCTATGGTACAGGGGGATATGGCTACACCTTC. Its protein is CASSYGTGGYGYTF.

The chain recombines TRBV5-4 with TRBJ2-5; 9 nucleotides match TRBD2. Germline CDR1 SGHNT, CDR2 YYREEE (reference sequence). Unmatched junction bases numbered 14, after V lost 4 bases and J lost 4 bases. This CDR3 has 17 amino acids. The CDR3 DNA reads TGTGCCAGCAGCCAGAGAAGCGGGAGGTTTGGGAGAGAGACCCAGTACTTC. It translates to CASSQRSGRFGRETQYF.

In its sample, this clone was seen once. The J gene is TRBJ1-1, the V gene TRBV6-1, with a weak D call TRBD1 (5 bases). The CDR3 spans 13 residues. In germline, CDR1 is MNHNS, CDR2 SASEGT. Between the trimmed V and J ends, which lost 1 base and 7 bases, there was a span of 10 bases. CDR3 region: CASSEGGRDEAFF. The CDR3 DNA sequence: TGTGCCAGCAGTGAAGGCGGCAGGGATGAAGCTTTCTTT.

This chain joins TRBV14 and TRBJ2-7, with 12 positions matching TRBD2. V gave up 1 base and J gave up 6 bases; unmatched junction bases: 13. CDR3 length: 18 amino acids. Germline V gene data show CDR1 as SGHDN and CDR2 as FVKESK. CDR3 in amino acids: CASSQAVLAGGARGEQYF. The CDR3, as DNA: TGTGCCAGCAGCCAAGCGGTCCTAGCGGGGGGGGCGCGCGGCGAGCAGTACTTC.

CDR3 sequence: CAISLGAGGLNEQFF. Written as DNA, the CDR3 is TGTGCCATCAGCCTGGGAGCGGGAGGGTTGAATGAGCAGTTCTTC. The V call is TRBV10-3, the J call TRBJ2-1; 10 bases align to TRBD2. J gave up 7 bases and V 6 bases, and 9 bases lay outside the gene matches. The germline CDR1 and CDR2 sequences are ENHRY and SYGVKD. The CDR3 sequence is 15 residues long.

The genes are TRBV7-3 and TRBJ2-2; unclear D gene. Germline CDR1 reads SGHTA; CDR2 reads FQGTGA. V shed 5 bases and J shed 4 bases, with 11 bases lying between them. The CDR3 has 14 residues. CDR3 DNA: TGTGCCAGCAGCCCCGCATGGGGCACCGGGGAGCTGTTTTTT. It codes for CASSPAWGTGELFF.

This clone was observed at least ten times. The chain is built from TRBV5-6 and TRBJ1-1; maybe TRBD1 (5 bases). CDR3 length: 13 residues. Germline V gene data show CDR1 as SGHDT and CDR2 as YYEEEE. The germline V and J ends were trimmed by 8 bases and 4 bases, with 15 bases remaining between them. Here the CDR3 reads CASWSLGGTEAFF. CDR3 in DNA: TGTGCCAGTTGGTCTCTCGGGGGCACTGAAGCTTTCTTT.

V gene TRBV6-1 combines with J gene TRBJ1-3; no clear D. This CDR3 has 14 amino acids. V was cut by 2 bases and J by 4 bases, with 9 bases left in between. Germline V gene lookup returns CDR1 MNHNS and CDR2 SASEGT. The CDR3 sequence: CASSESVRGNTIYF. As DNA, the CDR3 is TGTGCCAGCAGTGAAAGTGTGAGGGGAAACACCATATATTTT.

The CDR3, as DNA: TGTGCCAGCAGCTCCTTTTTGAGGGGGCACAATGAAAAACTGTTTTTT. This translates into CASSSFLRGHNEKLFF. This chain joins TRBV14 and TRBJ1-4, with 7 nucleotides matching TRBD1. V gave up 5 bases and J gave up 5 bases; unmatched junction bases: 11. The CDR3 sequence is 16 residues long. CDR1 and CDR2 from the germline V gene are SGHDN and FVKESK.

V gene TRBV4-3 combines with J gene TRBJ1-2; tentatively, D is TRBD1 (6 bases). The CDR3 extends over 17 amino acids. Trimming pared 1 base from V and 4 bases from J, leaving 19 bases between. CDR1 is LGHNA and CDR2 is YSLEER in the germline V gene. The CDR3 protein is CASSQVPTVGGFYGYTF. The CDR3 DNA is TGCGCCAGCAGCCAAGTCCCAACGGTGGGGGGCTTCTATGGCTACACCTTC.

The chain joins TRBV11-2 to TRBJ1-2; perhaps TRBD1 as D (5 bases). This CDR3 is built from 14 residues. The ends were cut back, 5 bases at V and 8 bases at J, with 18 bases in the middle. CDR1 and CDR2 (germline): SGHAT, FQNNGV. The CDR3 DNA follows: TGTGCCAGCAGCCCCCGGGAGGGGCTGCGAGGCTACACCTTC. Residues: CASSPREGLRGYTF. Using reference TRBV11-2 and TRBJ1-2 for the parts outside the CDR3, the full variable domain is EAGVAQSPRYKIIEKRQSVAFWCNPISGHATLYWYQQILGQGPKLLIQFQNNGVVDDSQLPKDRFSAERLKGVDSTLKIQPAKLEDSAVYLCASSPREGLRGYTFGSGTRLTVV.